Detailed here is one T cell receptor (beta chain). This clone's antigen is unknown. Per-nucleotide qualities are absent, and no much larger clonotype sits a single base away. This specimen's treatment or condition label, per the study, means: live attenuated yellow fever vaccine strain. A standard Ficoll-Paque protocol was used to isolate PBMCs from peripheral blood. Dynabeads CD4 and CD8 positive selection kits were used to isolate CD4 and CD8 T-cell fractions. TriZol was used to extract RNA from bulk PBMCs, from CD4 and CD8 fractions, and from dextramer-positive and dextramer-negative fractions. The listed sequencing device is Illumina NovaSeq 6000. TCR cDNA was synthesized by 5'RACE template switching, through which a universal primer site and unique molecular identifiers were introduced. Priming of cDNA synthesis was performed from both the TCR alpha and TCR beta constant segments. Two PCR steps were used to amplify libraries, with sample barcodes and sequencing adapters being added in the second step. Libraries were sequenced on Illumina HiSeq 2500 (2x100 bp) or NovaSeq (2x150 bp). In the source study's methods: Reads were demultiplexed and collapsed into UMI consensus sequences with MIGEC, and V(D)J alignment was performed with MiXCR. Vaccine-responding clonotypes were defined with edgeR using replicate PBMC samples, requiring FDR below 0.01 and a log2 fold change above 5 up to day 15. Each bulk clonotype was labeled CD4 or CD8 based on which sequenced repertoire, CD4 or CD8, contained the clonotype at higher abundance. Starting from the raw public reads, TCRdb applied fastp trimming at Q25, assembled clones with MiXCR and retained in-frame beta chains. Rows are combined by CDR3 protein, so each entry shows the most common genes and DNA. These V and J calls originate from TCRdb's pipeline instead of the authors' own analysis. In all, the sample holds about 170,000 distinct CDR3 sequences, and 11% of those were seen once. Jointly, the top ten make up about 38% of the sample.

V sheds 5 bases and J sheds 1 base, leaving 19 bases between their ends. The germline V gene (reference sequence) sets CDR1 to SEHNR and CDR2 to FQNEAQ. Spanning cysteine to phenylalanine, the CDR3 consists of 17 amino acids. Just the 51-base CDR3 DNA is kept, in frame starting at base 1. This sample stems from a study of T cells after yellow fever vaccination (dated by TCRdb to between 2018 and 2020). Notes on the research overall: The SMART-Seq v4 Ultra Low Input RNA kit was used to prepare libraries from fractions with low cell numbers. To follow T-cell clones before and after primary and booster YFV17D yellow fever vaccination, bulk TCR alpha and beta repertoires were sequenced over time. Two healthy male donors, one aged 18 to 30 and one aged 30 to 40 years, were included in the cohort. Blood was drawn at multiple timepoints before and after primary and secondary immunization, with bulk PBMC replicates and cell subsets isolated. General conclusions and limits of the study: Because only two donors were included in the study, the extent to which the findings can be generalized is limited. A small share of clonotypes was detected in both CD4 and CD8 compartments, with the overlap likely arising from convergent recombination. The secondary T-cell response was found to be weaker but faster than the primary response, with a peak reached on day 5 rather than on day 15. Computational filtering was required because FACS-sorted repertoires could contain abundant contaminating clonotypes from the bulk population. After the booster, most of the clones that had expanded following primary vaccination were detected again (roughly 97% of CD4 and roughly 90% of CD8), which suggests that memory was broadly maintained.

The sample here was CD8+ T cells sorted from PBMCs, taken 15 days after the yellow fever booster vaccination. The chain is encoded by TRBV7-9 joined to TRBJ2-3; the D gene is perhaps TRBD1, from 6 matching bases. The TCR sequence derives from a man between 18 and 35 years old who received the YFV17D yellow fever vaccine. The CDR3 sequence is CASSTNRVRSGTDTQYF. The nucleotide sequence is TGTGCCAGCAGCACAAACAGGGTACGGTCGGGCACAGATACGCAGTATTTT.